This entry is about one TCR beta chain. No cognate antigen has been identified for it. A much larger clonotype is one base distant, so this may be a read error. The library was prepared using RT-PCR. Sequencing instrument: Illumina HiSeq 2500. TCRdb took the public reads, trimmed them with fastp at Q25, ran MiXCR for clone calling and kept in-frame beta chains. Records with the same CDR3 protein are collapsed into one entry carrying the most frequent genes and DNA. The sample includes fewer than 700,000 distinct CDR3 sequences, with over 10% observed a single time. The top ten clonotypes cover under 15% of the sample. The sample belongs to a study of response to subunit inactivated influenza vaccine (dated by TCRdb to the late 2010s). With respect to the entire study: The study used deep quantitative T cell receptor repertoire profiling to track responses to a trivalent subunit inactivated influenza vaccine.

The meaning of the sample's time point label: 45 to 55 days after influenza vaccine administration. From its cysteine to its phenylalanine, the CDR3 spans 14 amino acids. Solely the CDR3 DNA is kept, with 42 bases framed from the first base. CDR1 and CDR2 were assigned from the germline V gene as MNHNS and SASEGT. On the study overall, not on this receptor specifically: It was suggested by the authors that each seasonal influenza vaccination may recruit only a limited number of new T cells.

Sequenced material: PBMCs from blood, taken roughly 46 days after vaccination. This sequence uses TRBV6-1 and TRBJ2-6, with the D gene too uncertain to name. This TCR derives from a man aged 50-60 years who received an inactivated influenza vaccine. Donor details come from another sample of the same person, matched by shared clones. In nucleotides, the sequence is TGTGCCAGCAGTGAGGGGTTTTGGGCCAACGTCCTGATTTTC. It translates as CASSEGFWANVLIF.